This T cell receptor (beta chain) is drawn from a study of T cells expressing NK-cell markers. TCRdb re-analyzed the 5' RACE reads; it lists each CDR3 protein once, without DNA. This table lists under 600,000 distinct CDR3 sequences. The origin of this receptor is a woman in her 50s in good health. Source material: blood T cells: a sorted CD56 or NKG2C T cell subset, CD4+ or CD8+ T cells, or bulk PBMC T cells (not recorded which).

This CDR3 is CASSVVAAGARETQYF. The V call is TRBV9, the J call TRBJ2-5; TCRdb's assignment of TRBD2 cannot be checked, as there is no DNA. CDR1 SGDLS and CDR2 YYNGEE come from the germline V gene. The CDR3 runs to 16 residues.